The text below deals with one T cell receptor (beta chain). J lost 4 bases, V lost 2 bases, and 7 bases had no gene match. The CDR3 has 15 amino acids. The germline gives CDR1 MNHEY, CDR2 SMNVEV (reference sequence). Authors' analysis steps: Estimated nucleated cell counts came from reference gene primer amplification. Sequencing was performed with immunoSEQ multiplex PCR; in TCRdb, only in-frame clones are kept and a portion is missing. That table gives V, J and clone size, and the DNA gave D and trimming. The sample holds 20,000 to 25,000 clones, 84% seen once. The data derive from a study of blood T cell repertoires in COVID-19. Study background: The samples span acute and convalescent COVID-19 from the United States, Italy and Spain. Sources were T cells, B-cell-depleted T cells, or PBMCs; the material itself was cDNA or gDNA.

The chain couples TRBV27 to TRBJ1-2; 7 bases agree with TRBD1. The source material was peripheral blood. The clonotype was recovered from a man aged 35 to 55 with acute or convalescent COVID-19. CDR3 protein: CASSLQGVGSYGYTF. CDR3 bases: TGTGCCAGCAGTTTACAGGGGGTCGGTAGCTATGGCTACACCTTC.